Listed here are 16 T cell receptor beta chains from one sample, sequenced in a study of identifying expanded T cells in peripheral blood. TCRdb keeps only in-frame clones here, not all; method: immunoSEQ multiplex PCR. This sample yields about 94,000 clones, of which roughly 90% are seen a single time; 5.5% to 7% belongs to the top ten. The sample consisted of blood. Receptor source: a person aged 18 to 75 in good health.

The chain carries TRBV2 and TRBJ2-7, with 7 bases fitting TRBD2. V shed 2 bases, J shed 3 bases, and the junction held 7 bases outside the gene matches. Germline loops: CDR1 SNHLY, CDR2 FYNNEI. CDR3 length: 15 residues. The CDR3 sequence: CASSEWEGGIYEQYF. The CDR3 DNA reads as TGTGCCAGCAGTGAATGGGAGGGAGGGATCTACGAGCAGTACTTC.

This sequence joins TRBV5-8 and TRBJ1-2; 9 positions agree with TRBD1. Germline-derived CDR1 and CDR2 are SGHTS and YDEGEE. The CDR3 covers 16 residues. The V segment lost 2 bases and the J segment 5 bases; nucleotides outside the gene matches: 10. CDR3 residues: CASSFIPGQGYYGYTF. For the CDR3, the DNA is TGTGCCAGCAGCTTCATCCCGGGACAGGGCTATTATGGCTACACCTTC.

The chain recombines TRBV18 with TRBJ1-4; no clear D. Germline CDR1 reads KGHSH; CDR2 reads LQKENI. This CDR3 has 12 residues. V was trimmed by 3 bases and J by 6 bases, leaving 5 bases between them. For the CDR3, the DNA is TGTGCCAGCTCACCGAGACATGAAAAACTGTTTTTT. Its protein product is CASSPRHEKLFF.

Only one count was recorded for this clone. V gene TRBV7-3 combines with J gene TRBJ2-2; no clear D. V was cut by 3 bases and J by 5 bases, with 4 bases left in between. CDR3 length: 12 amino acids. CDR1 is SGHTA, CDR2 FQGTGA, per germline. This chain's CDR3 is CASSFYTGELFF. The CDR3 DNA follows: TGTGCCAGCAGCTTTTATACCGGGGAGCTGTTTTTT.

CDR3 DNA sequence: TGTGCCAGCAGTTACGGGCCATACTACACCTTC. As protein: CASSYGPYYTF. This chain joins TRBV6-5 and TRBJ1-2; D unresolved. The CDR3 is made up of 11 amino acids. The germline V gene encodes CDR1 MNHEY and CDR2 SVGAGI. Trimming cost V 2 bases and J 10 bases, with 8 bases left between them.

The sample holds one count of this clone. This sequence joins TRBV19 and TRBJ1-2; D remains unclear. Germline-derived CDR1 and CDR2 are LNHDA and SQIVND (reference sequence). The CDR3 length is 13 residues. Trimming removed 6 bases at V and 4 bases at J, with 12 bases between. The CDR3 nucleotides read TGTGCCAGTAGGCTTGTAGGGTCCTATGGCTACACCTTC. Encoded protein: CASRLVGSYGYTF.

The rearrangement links TRBV5-4 to TRBJ2-7; perhaps TRBD1 as D (5 bases). This CDR3 is built from 13 residues. V was shortened by 0 bases and J by 3 bases, with 7 bases between the two germline ends. The germline V gene has CDR1 SGHNT and CDR2 YYREEE (reference sequence). The CDR3 DNA reads as TGTGCCAGCAGCTTGGTTCAGGGCTACGAGCAGTACTTC. Amino acid sequence: CASSLVQGYEQYF.

This chain joins TRBV27 and TRBJ2-7; no definite D call. This CDR3 comprises 16 residues. CDR1 MNHEY and CDR2 SMNVEV come from the germline V gene (reference sequence). V gave up 5 bases and J gave up 0 bases, with 17 bases separating them. The DNA for the CDR3 is TGTGCCAGCAGTATAGACTCCCAAGGGAACTCCTACGAGCAGTACTTC. Protein: CASSIDSQGNSYEQYF.

The chain uses TRBV29-1 and TRBJ1-2; no reliable D call. V lost 4 bases, J lost 0 bases, and 6 bases lay in between. Germline values: CDR1 SQVTM, CDR2 ANQGSEA. The length of the CDR3 is 12 residues. In DNA form, the CDR3 reads TGCAGCGTTGTCAGTACTAACTATGGCTACACCTTC. Translating gives CSVVSTNYGYTF.

The chain joins TRBV2 to TRBJ2-7; TRBD2 might be the D (5 bases). The V end lost 3 bases, the J end lost 5 bases, and 11 bases lay between the germline ends. The germline gives CDR1 SNHLY, CDR2 FYNNEI. CDR3 size: 13 residues. The CDR3 here is CASSDGSADEQYF. CDR3 bases: TGTGCCAGCAGTGATGGGTCAGCGGACGAGCAGTACTTC.

The chain has TRBV5-4 and TRBJ1-1; D perhaps matches TRBD1 (6 bases). V lost 3 bases and J 0 bases, leaving 18 bases between the germline ends. The CDR3 is 17 amino acids. The germline V gene encodes CDR1 SGHNT and CDR2 YYREEE (reference sequence). The CDR3: CASSWGQGPGVNTEAFF. For the CDR3, the DNA is TGTGCCAGCAGCTGGGGGCAGGGACCAGGGGTGAACACTGAAGCTTTCTTT.

This chain uses TRBV7-2 with TRBJ1-2; 8 bases map to TRBD1. V shed 6 bases, J shed 4 bases, and the junction held 4 bases outside the gene matches. Germline V gene lookup returns CDR1 SGHTA and CDR2 FQGNSA. CDR3 length equals 13 residues. CDR3 nucleotide sequence: TGTGCCAGCAGACCGGGACAGGTCTATGGCTACACCTTC. Protein product: CASRPGQVYGYTF.

The V and J genes are TRBV19 and TRBJ1-5; D not resolved. Trimming removed 3 bases at V and 6 bases at J, with 12 bases between. CDR1 is LNHDA, CDR2 SQIVND, per germline (reference sequence). This CDR3 contains 14 residues. The CDR3 loop reads CASSIWEGGQPQHF. CDR3 coding DNA: TGTGCCAGTAGTATTTGGGAGGGCGGTCAGCCCCAGCATTTT.

The count of this clone is one. The chain combines TRBV7-2 with TRBJ1-3; D not certain. CDR1 is SGHTA, CDR2 FQGNSA, per germline. The CDR3 runs to 14 residues. The ends were cut back, 7 bases at V and 4 bases at J, with 14 bases in the middle. CDR3 residues: CASKIRALGNTIYF. Here the CDR3 DNA reads TGTGCCAGCAAGATAAGGGCCCTAGGAAACACCATATATTTT.

This sequence joins TRBV10-2 and TRBJ1-6; D gene uncertain. V lost 4 bases to trimming and J lost 7 bases, with 11 bases between them. The germline V gene has CDR1 WSHSY and CDR2 SAAADI. This CDR3 contains 14 residues. The CDR3 region is CASSVSVRNSPLHF. In DNA form, the CDR3 reads TGCGCCAGCAGTGTCTCAGTCCGGAATTCACCCCTCCACTTT.

V and J are TRBV18 and TRBJ2-1, with 12 bases identical to TRBD2. This CDR3 has 16 residues. J was trimmed by 9 bases and V by 0 bases; bases with no gene match: 6. Per germline, CDR1 KGHSH and CDR2 LQKENI. The CDR3 DNA reads TGTGCCAGCTCACCACCGTCTAGCGGGAGGGCCGTTGAGCAGTTCTTC. The encoded protein is CASSPPSSGRAVEQFF.